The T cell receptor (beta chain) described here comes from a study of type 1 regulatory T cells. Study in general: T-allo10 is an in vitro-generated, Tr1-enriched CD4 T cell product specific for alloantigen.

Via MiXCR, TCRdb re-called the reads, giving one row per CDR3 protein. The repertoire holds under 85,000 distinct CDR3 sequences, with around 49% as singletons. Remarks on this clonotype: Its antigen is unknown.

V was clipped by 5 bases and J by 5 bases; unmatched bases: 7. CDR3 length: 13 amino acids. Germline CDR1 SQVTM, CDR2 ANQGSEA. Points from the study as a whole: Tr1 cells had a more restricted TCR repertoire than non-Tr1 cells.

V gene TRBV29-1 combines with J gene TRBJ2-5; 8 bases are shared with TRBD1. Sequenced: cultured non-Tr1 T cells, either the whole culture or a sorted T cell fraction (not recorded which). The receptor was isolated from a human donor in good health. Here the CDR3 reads CSVLGQAGETQYF. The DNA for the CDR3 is TGCAGCGTTCTGGGACAGGCCGGGGAGACCCAGTACTTC.